This entry describes one T cell receptor beta chain. The antigen remains unidentified. CDR1 SEHNR and CDR2 FQNEAQ come from the germline V gene (reference sequence). This CDR3 has 16 residues. V lost 0 bases and J lost 5; bases outside the gene matches: 7. In nominal health when sampled, donors likely had unrecorded immune exposures nonetheless. This entry is derived from a study of cytomegalovirus exposure and HLA in healthy donors. Study-wide results and limits: It was in a later analysis that TCR association rates were seen to vary by HLA locus, highest for DRB1 and lowest for HLA-C. An analysis done earlier found most TCR beta V segments productive about 90% or about 30% of the time. Based on reports, TCR beta sequences accurately predicted HLA-A and HLA-B alleles for most subjects.

Vbeta (60) and Jbeta (13) primers were used in the PCR. Measured with immunoSEQ multiplex PCR; TCRdb has only the in-frame clones, and not every one. This sample yields 250,000 to 350,000 clones, of which just over 85% are seen a single time; roughly 4% belongs to the top ten. The chain recombines TRBV7-9 with TRBJ2-7; 10 nucleotides agree with TRBD2. Sequencing was carried out using PBMCs. This clonotype was obtained from a man in his forties in good health and CMV-seropositive. In DNA, the CDR3 is TGTGCCAGCAGCTTAGCGGTGGCTAGCGGGAGAAACGAGCAGTACTTC. It specifies CASSLAVASGRNEQYF.